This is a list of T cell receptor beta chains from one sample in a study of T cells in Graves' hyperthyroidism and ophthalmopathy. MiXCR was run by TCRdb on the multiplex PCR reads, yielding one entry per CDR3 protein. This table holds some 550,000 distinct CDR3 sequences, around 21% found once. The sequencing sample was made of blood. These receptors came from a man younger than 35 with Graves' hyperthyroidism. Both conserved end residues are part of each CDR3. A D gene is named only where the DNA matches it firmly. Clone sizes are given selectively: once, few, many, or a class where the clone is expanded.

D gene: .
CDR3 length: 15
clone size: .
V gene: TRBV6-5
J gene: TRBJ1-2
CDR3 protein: CASSYGLGGNSGYTF
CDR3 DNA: TGTGCCAGCAGTTACGGGCTAGGGGGAAACTCTGGCTACACCTTC

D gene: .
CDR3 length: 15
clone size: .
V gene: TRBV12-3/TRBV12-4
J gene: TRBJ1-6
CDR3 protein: CASSFGGPAISPLHF
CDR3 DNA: TGTGCCAGCAGTTTCGGGGGGCCAGCTATATCACCCCTCCACTTT

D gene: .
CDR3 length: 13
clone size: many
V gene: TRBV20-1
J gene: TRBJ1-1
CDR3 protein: CSASMGSDTEAFF
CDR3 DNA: TGCAGTGCTAGTATGGGTTCTGACACTGAAGCTTTCTTT

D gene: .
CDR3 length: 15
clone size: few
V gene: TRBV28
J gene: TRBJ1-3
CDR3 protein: CASSLWGASGNTIYF
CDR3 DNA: TGTGCCAGCAGTTTATGGGGGGCGTCTGGAAACACCATATATTTT

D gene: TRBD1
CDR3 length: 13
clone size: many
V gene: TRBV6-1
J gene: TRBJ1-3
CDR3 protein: CAIRTGSGNTIYF
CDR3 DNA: TGTGCCATAAGGACAGGCTCTGGAAACACCATATATTTT

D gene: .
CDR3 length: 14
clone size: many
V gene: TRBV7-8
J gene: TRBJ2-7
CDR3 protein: CASSLEGESYEQYF
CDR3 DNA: TGTGCCAGCAGCTTAGAGGGGGAATCCTACGAGCAGTACTTC

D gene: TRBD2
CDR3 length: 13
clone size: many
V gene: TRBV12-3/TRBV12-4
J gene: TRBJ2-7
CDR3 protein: CASRPSGVDEQYF
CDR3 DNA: TGTGCCAGCAGACCTAGCGGGGTTGACGAGCAGTACTTC

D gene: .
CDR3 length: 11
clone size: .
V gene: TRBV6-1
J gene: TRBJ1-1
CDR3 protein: CASRPGRGAFF
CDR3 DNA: TGTGCCAGCAGACCAGGACGAGGTGCTTTCTTT

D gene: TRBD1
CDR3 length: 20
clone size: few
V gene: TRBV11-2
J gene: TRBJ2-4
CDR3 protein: CASSSLGDRVRWVDKNIQYF
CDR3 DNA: TGTGCCAGCAGCTCCCTAGGGGACAGGGTTCGCTGGGTCGACAAAAACATTCAGTACTTC

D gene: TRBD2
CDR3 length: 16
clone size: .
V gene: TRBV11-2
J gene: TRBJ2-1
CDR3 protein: CASSLSWLAGNNEQFF
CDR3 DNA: TGTGCCAGCAGCCTAAGTTGGCTAGCGGGGAACAATGAGCAGTTCTTC

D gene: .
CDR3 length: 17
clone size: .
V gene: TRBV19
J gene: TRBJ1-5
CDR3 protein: CTSSIGGNHGGYQPQHF
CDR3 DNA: TGTACCAGTAGTATAGGGGGGAACCACGGGGGGTATCAGCCCCAGCATTTT

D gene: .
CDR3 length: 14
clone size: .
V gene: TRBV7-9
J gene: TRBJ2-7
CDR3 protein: CASSFRTEPYEQYF
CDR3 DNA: TGTGCCAGCAGCTTTCGGACGGAACCTTACGAGCAGTACTTC